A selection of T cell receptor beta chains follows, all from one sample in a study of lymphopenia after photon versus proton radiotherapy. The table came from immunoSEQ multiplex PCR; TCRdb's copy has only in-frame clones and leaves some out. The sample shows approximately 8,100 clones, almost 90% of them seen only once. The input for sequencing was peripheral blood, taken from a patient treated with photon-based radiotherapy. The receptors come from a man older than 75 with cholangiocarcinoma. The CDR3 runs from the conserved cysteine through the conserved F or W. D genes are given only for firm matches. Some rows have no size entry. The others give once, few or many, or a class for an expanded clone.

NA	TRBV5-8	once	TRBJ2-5	TGTGCCAGCAGCTTGGCCCGACAGATCGTAATCCAAGAGACCCAGTACTTC	CASSLARQIVIQETQYF
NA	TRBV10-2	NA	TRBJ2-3	TGCGCCAGCAGAAATCTACTTGCTGGCACAGATACGCAGTATTTT	CASRNLLAGTDTQYF
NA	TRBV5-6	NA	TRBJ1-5	TGTGCCAGCAGCTTAACCCGCAATCAGCCCCAGCATTTT	CASSLTRNQPQHF
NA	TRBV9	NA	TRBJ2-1	TGTGCCAGCAGCCCCATCCTGGAGGGGGCTTATGAGCAGTTCTTC	CASSPILEGAYEQFF
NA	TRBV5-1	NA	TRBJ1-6	TGCGCCAGCAGCTTGGAAGGGTTTGAGGATTCACCCCTCCACTTT	CASSLEGFEDSPLHF
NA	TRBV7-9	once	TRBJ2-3	TGTGCCAGCAGCTTGCCACAGGGAAAAGATACGCAGTATTTT	CASSLPQGKDTQYF
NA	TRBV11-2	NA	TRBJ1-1	TGTGCCAGCAGCTTAGGGTTGGAGGGTACTGAAGCTTTCTTT	CASSLGLEGTEAFF
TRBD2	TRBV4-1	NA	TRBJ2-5	TGCGCCAGCAGCCCCCTAGCGGGGGGGGAGGAGACCCAGTACTTC	CASSPLAGGEETQYF
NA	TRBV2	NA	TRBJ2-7	TGTGCCAGCAAGGATGTAGTGGGGGGACCGTACGAGCAGTACTTC	CASKDVVGGPYEQYF
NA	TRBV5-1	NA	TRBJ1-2	TGCGCCAGCAGCATCCAGGCCGATGGTTATGGCTACACCTTC	CASSIQADGYGYTF
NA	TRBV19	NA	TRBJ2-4	TGTGCCAGTAGTATGACTTGGCAGGGACGTAGGAGCATTCAGTACTTC	CASSMTWQGRRSIQYF
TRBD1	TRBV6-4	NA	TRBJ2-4	TGTGCCAGCAGTGAACAGGGGGGAAACATTCAGTACTTC	CASSEQGGNIQYF
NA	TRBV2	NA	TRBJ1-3	TGTGCCAGACTCAACGGGGGGGACAACGGTGGAAACACCATATATTTT	CARLNGGDNGGNTIYF
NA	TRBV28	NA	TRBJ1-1	TGTGCCATTACTCGGGTGCTGAACACTGAAGCTTTCTTT	CAITRVLNTEAFF
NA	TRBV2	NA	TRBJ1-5	TGTGCCAGCAGTGAGGAGTCCGCAGGGGCAAATCAGCCCCAGCATTTT	CASSEESAGANQPQHF
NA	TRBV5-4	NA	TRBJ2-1	TGTGCCAGCAGCTTGGGAGTATTTAGCCCTAATGAGCAGTTCTTC	CASSLGVFSPNEQFF
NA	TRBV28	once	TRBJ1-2	TGTGCCAGCAGTTTATGGGGGGGTAGTGGCTACACCTTC	CASSLWGGSGYTF
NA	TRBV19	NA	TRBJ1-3	TGTGCCGGTGGGGGGATGATCTCTGGAAACACCATATATTTT	CAGGGMISGNTIYF
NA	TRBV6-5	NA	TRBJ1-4	TGTGCCAGCAGTTACACCGCAGGGGAAAAACTGTTTTTT	CASSYTAGEKLFF
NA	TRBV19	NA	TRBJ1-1	TGTGCCAGTAACCAGGGCAGTGGGGGCTGGAGCACTGAAGCTTTCTTT	CASNQGSGGWSTEAFF
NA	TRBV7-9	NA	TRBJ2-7	TGTGCCAGCAGCCCGGGGGGTACAGGGCGCGAGAGGCAGTACTTC	CASSPGGTGRERQYF
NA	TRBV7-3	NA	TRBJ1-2	TGTGCCAGCAGCCCCCAATCGGGGAACTATGGCTACACCTTC	CASSPQSGNYGYTF
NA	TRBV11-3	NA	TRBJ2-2	TGTGCCAGCACTTGGGGTCCGAACACCGGGGAGCTGTTTTTT	CASTWGPNTGELFF
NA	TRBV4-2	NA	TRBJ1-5	TGTGCCAGCAGCCCAACTTGGGCCCTCGATTATAGCAATCAGCCCCAGCATTTT	CASSPTWALDYSNQPQHF
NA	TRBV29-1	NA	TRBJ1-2	TGCAGCGTTGCTTCTACAGGGCCTGGCTACACCTTC	CSVASTGPGYTF
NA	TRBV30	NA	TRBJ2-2	TGTGCCTGGGGACAAAACACCGGGGAGCTGTTTTTT	CAWGQNTGELFF
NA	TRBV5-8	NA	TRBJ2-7	TGTGCCAGCAGCTTGGGAGGGGGGCAGTACTTC	CASSLGGGQYF
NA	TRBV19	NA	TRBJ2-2	TGTGCCAGTAGATCCAGGGGTTCCGGGGAGCTGTTTTTT	CASRSRGSGELFF
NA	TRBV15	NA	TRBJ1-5	TGTGCCACCAGCAGAGAGGGAGATGGCAATCAGCCCCAGCATTTT	CATSREGDGNQPQHF
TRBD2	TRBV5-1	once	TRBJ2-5	TGCGCCAGCAGCTATGGACTAGCGGGGGCCCAAGAGACCCAGTACTTC	CASSYGLAGAQETQYF
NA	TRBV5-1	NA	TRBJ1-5	TGCGCCAGCAGCCCCGGGACCGGTAATCAGCCCCAGCATTTT	CASSPGTGNQPQHF
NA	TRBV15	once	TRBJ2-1	TGTGCCAGTTCCGGGGACTACAATGAGCAGTTCTTC	CASSGDYNEQFF
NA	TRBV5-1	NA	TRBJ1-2	TGCGCCAGCAGCCCCCCGGTGGCAGGGACAGGCTACACCTTC	CASSPPVAGTGYTF
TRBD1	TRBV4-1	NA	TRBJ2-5	TGCGCCAGCAGCCAAGTGGGGACAGGGTGGGAGACCCAGTACTTC	CASSQVGTGWETQYF
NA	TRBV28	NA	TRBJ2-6	TGTGCCAGCATTCGGGGTACCGGGGCCAACGTCCTGACTTTC	CASIRGTGANVLTF
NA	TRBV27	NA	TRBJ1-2	TGTGCCAGCAGTTACGGGGCCGGCTATGGCTACACCTTC	CASSYGAGYGYTF
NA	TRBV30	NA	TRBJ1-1	TGTGCCTGGAGTGTGCGGGGGATGAACACTGAAGCTTTCTTT	CAWSVRGMNTEAFF
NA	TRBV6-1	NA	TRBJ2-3	TGTGCCAGCAGTGTCCAGGTTCTTCCTACAGATACGCAGTATTTT	CASSVQVLPTDTQYF
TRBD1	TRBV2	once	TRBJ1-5	TGTGCCAGCAGTGAAGTTGACAGGGATTATCAGCCCCAGCATTTT	CASSEVDRDYQPQHF